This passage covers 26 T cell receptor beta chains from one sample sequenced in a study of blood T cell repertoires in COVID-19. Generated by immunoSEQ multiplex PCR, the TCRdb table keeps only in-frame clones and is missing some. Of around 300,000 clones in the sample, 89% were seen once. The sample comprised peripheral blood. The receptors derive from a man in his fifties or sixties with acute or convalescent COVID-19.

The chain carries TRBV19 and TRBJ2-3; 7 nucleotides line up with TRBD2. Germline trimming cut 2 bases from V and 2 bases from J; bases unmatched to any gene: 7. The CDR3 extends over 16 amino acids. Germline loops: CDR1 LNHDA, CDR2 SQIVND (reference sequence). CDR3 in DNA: TGTGCCAGTAGTATATATGGGCGGGGGTCCACAGATACGCAGTATTTT. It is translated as CASSIYGRGSTDTQYF.

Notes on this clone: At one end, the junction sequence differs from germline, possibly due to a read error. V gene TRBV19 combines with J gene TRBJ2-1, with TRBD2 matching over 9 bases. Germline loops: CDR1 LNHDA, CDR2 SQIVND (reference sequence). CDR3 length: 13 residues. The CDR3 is CASSIGLAGTGVF. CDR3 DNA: TGTGCCAGTAGTATCGGCCTAGCGGGAACCGGGGTCTTC. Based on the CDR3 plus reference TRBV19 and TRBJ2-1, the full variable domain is DGGITQSPKYLFRKEGQNVTLSCEQNLNHDAMYWYRQDPGQGLRLIYYSQIVNDFQKGDIAEGYSVSREKKESFPLTVTSAQKNPTAFYLCASSIGLAGTGVFGPGTRLTVL.

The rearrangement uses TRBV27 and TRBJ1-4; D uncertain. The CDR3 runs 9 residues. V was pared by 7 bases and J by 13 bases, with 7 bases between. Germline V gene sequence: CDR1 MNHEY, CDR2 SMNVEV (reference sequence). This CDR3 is CASKRVLFF. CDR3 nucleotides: TGTGCCAGCAAGAGGGTACTGTTTTTT.

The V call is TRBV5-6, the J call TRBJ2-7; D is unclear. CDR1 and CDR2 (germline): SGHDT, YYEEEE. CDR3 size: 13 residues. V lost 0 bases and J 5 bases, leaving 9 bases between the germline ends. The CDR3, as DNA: TGTGCCAGCAGCTTGGCTCGTCTCGACGAGCAGTACTTC. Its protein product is CASSLARLDEQYF.

CDR3 bases: TGTGCCAGCAGTGGTCGACAGGGCAGTGGCAATCAGCCCCAGCATTTT. This sequence encodes CASSGRQGSGNQPQHF. This chain uses TRBV25-1 with TRBJ1-5, with TRBD1 matching 7 bases. The CDR3 is made up of 16 amino acids. Germline values: CDR1 MGHDK, CDR2 SYGVNS. Unmatched junction bases numbered 8, after V lost 4 bases and J lost 2 bases.

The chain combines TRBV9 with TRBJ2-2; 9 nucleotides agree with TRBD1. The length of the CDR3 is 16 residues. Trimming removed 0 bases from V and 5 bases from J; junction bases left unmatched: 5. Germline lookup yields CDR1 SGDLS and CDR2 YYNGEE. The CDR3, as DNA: TGTGCCAGCAGCGTAGAGGGGACAGGGAATACCGGGGAGCTGTTTTTT. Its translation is CASSVEGTGNTGELFF.

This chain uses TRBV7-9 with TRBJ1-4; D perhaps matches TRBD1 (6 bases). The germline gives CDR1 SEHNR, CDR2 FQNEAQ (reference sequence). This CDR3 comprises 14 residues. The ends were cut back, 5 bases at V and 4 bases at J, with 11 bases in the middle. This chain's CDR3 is CASSPGQLNEKLFF. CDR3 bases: TGTGCCAGCAGCCCCGGACAGCTTAATGAAAAACTGTTTTTT.

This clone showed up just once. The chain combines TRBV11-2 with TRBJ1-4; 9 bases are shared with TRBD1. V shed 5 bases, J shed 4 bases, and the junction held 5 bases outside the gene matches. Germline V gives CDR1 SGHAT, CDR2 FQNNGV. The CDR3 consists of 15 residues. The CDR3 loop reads CASSPGQGFNEKLFF. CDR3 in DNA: TGTGCCAGCAGCCCGGGACAGGGCTTTAATGAAAAACTGTTTTTT.

CDR3 protein: CASSLRTSGAFRNEQFF. CDR3 DNA sequence: TGTGCCAGCAGCCTACGGACTAGCGGGGCCTTCCGCAATGAGCAGTTCTTC. The rearrangement links TRBV3-1 (or the pseudogene TRBV3-2) to TRBJ2-1; TRBD2 matches 12 bases. Germline V lookup: CDR1 LGHDT, CDR2 YNNKEL (reference sequence). The CDR3 is 17 residues long. V lost 4 bases, J lost 6 bases, and 10 bases stayed unmatched.

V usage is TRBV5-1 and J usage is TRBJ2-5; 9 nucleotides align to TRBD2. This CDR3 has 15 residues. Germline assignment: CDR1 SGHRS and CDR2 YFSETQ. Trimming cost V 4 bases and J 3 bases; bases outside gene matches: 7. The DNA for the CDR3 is TGCGCCAGCAGCCGCCCGACTAGCGGTAAAGAGACCCAGTACTTC. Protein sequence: CASSRPTSGKETQYF. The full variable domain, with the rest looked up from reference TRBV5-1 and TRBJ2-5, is KAGVTQTPRYLIKTRGQQVTLSCSPISGHRSVSWYQQTPGQGLQFLFEYFSETQRNKGNFPGRFSGRQFSNSRSEMNVSTLELGDSALYLCASSRPTSGKETQYFGPGTRLLVL.

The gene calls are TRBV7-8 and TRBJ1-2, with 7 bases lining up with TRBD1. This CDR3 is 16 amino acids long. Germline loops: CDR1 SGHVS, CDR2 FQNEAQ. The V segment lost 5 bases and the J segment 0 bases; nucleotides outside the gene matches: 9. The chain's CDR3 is CASSPRDRLSNYGYTF. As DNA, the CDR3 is TGTGCCAGCAGCCCCCGGGACAGACTCTCTAACTATGGCTACACCTTC. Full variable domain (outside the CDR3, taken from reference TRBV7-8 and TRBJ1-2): GAGVSQSPRYKVAKRGQDVALRCDPISGHVSLFWYQQALGQGPEFLTYFQNEAQLDKSGLPSDRFFAERPEGSVSTLKIQRTQQEDSAVYLCASSPRDRLSNYGYTFGSGTRLTVV.

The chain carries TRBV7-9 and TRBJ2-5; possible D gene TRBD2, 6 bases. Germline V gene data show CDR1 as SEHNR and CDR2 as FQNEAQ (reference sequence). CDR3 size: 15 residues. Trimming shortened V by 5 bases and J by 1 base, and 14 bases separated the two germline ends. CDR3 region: CASSTVGGLQETQYF. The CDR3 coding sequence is TGTGCCAGCAGCACAGTCGGGGGACTCCAAGAGACCCAGTACTTC.

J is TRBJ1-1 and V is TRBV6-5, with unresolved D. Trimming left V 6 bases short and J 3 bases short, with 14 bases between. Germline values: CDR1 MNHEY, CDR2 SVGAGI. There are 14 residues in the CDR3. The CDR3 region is CASRSRVGDTEAFF. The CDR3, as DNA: TGTGCCAGCAGATCGAGGGTAGGAGACACTGAAGCTTTCTTT.

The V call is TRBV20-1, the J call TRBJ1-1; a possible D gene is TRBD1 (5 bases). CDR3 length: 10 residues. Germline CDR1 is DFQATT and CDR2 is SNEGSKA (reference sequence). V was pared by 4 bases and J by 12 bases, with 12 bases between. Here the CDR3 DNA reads TGCAGTGCTACAGGGCCTCCGACTTTCTTT. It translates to CSATGPPTFF.

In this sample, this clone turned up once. Written as DNA, the CDR3 is TGTGCCAGCAGCTTGGAAGGCGGAAGAAATTCACCCCTCCACTTT. Residues: CASSLEGGRNSPLHF. This chain connects TRBV11-2 to TRBJ1-6, with no clear D. Germline V gene lookup returns CDR1 SGHAT and CDR2 FQNNGV. The CDR3 runs 15 residues. Trimming stripped 3 bases from V and 7 bases from J, with 13 bases between.

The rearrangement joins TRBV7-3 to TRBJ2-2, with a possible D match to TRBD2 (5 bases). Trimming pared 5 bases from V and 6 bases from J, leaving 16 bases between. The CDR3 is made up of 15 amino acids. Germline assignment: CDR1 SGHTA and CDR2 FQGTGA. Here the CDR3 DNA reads TGTGCCAGCAGCGAGAGTAGGGTGGAGGCCGGGGAGCTGTTTTTT. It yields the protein CASSESRVEAGELFF.

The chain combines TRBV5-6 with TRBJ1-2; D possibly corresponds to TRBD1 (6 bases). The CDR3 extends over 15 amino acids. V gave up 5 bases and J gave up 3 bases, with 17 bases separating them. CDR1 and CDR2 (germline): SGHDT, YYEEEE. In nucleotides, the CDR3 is TGTGCCAGCAGTTGGGAAGTGACAGGTGACTATGGCTACACCTTC. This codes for CASSWEVTGDYGYTF. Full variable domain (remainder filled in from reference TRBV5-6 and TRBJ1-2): DAGVTQSPTHLIKTRGQQVTLRCSPKSGHDTVSWYQQALGQGPQFIFQYYEEEERQRGNFPDRFSGHQFPNYSSELNVNALLLGDSALYLCASSWEVTGDYGYTFGSGTRLTVV.

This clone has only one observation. This chain's CDR3 is CASSPQGTGDDTQYF. CDR3 DNA sequence: TGTGCCAGCAGCCCCCAGGGAACAGGGGACGATACGCAGTATTTT. The V and J genes are TRBV7-2 and TRBJ2-3; TRBD1 aligns across 7 bases. The V and J ends lost 5 bases and 6 bases, in that order; junction bases with no gene match: 11. Germline loops: CDR1 SGHTA, CDR2 FQGNSA. The CDR3 consists of 15 residues.

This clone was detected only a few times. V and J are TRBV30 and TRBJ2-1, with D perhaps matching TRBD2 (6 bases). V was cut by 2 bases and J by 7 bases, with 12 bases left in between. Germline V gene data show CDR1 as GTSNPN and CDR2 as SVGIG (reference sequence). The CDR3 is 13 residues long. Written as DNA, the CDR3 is TGTGCCTGGAGTAAGGACTACAGAAATGAGCAGTTCTTC. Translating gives CAWSKDYRNEQFF.

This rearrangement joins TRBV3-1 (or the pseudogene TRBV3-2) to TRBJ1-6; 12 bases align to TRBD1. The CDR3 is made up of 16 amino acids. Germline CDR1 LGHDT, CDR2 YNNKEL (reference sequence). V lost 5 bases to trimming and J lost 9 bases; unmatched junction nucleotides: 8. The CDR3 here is CASSFGGQGAASPLHF. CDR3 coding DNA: TGTGCCAGCAGCTTCGGGGGACAGGGGGCGGCTTCACCCCTCCACTTT.

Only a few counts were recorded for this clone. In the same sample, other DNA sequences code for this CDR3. The CDR3 DNA reads as TGTGCCAGCTCACCAGGGACAGCTGGAAACACCATATATTTT. It translates to CASSPGTAGNTIYF. V is TRBV18 and J is TRBJ1-3, with 7 bases fitting TRBD1. V was clipped by 2 bases and J by 2 bases; unmatched bases: 0. Per germline, CDR1 KGHSH and CDR2 LQKENI. CDR3 length: 14 amino acids. The full variable domain, in which reference TRBV18 and TRBJ1-3 provide the parts outside the CDR3, is NAGVMQNPRHLVRRRGQEARLRCSPMKGHSHVYWYRQLPEEGLKFMVYLQKENIIDESGMPKERFSAEFPKEGPSILRIQQVVRGDSAAYFCASSPGTAGNTIYFGEGSWLTVV.

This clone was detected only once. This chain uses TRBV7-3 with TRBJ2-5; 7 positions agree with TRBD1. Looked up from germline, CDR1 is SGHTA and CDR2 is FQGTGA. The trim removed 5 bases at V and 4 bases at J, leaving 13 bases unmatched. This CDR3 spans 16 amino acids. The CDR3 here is CASSLSGQATGETQYF. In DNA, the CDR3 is TGTGCCAGCAGCCTGAGCGGACAGGCGACGGGAGAGACCCAGTACTTC.

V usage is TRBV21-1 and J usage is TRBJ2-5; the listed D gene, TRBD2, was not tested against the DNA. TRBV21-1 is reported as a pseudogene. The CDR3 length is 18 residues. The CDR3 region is CASSTKGLAGGPWETQYF. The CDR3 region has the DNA TGTGCCAGCAGCACAAAGGGGCTAGCGGGGGGGCCTTGGGAGACCCAGTACTTC.

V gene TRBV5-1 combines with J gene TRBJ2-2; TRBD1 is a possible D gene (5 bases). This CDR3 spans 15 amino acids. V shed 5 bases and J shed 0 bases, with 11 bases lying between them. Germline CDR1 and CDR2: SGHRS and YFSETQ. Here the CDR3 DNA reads TGCGCCAGCAGTTCAGGGTTCGCGAACACCGGGGAGCTGTTTTTT. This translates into CASSSGFANTGELFF.

CDR3 bases: TGTGCCAGCAGTACTACAGGGGGCGCGGAGACCCAGTACTTC. Its protein is CASSTTGGAETQYF. The rearrangement joins TRBV2 to TRBJ2-5, with 9 nucleotides matching TRBD1. CDR3 length equals 14 residues. In germline, CDR1 is SNHLY, CDR2 FYNNEI. The V segment lost 5 bases and the J segment 5 bases; nucleotides outside the gene matches: 6.

The CDR3: CASSASTANYGYTF. The CDR3 DNA is TGTGCCAGCAGCGCCTCCACGGCTAACTATGGCTACACCTTC. The rearrangement joins TRBV9 to TRBJ1-2; D remains ambiguous. Germline V gives CDR1 SGDLS, CDR2 YYNGEE. This CDR3 comprises 14 residues. Trimming cost V 3 bases and J 0 bases, with 9 bases left between them.